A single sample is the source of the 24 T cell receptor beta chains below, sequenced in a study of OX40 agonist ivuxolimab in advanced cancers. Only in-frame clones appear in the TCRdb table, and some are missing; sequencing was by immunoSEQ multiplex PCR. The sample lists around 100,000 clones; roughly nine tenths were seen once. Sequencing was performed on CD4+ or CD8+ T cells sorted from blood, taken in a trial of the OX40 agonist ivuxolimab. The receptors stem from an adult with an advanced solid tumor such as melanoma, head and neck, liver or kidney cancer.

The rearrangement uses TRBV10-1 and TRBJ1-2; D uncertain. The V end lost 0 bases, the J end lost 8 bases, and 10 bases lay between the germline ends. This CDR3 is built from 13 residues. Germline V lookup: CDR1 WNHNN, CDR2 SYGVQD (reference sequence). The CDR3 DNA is TGCGCCAGCAGTGAGTCGTTAGGCTTCGGCTACACCTTC. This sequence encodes CASSESLGFGYTF.

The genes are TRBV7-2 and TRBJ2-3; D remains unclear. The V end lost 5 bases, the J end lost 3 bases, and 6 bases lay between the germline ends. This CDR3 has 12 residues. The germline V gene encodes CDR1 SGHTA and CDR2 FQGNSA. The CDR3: CASSPMTDTQYF. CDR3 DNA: TGTGCCAGCAGCCCCATGACAGATACGCAGTATTTT.

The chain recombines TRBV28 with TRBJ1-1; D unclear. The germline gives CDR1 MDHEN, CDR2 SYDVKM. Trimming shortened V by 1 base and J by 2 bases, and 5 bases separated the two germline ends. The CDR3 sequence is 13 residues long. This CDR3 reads CASSLFRNTEAFF. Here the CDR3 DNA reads TGTGCCAGCAGTTTATTTAGAAACACTGAAGCTTTCTTT.

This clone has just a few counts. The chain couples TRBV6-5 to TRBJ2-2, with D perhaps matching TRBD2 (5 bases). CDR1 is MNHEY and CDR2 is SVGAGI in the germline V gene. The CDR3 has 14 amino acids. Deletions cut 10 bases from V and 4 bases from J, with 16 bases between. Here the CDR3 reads CATRRPTSTGELFF. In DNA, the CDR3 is TGTGCCACCCGGAGGCCTACCTCCACCGGGGAGCTGTTTTTT.

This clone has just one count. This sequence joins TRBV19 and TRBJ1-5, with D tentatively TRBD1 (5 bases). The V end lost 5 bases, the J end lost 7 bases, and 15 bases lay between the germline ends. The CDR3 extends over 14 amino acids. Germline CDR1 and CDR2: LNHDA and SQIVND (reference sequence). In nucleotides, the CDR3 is TGTGCCAGTAGTGGGGGGTTGCCGGGACAGCCCCAGCATTTT. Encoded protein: CASSGGLPGQPQHF. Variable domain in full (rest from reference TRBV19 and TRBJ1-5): DGGITQSPKYLFRKEGQNVTLSCEQNLNHDAMYWYRQDPGQGLRLIYYSQIVNDFQKGDIAEGYSVSREKKESFPLTVTSAQKNPTAFYLCASSGGLPGQPQHFGDGTRLSIL.

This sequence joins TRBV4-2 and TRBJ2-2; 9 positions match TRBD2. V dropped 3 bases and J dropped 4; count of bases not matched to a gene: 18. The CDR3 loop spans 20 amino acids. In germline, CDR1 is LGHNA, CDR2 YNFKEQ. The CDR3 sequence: CASSQALGGGRAVGTGELFF. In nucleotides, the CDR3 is TGTGCCAGCAGCCAGGCCCTAGGGGGCGGGAGGGCCGTGGGCACCGGGGAGCTGTTTTTT.

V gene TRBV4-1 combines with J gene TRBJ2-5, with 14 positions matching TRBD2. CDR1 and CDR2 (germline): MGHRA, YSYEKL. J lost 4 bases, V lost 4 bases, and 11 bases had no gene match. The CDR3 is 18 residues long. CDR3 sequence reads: CASSLLIGTSGRGETQYF. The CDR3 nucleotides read TGCGCCAGCAGCCTTTTGATTGGGACTAGCGGGAGAGGAGAGACCCAGTACTTC.

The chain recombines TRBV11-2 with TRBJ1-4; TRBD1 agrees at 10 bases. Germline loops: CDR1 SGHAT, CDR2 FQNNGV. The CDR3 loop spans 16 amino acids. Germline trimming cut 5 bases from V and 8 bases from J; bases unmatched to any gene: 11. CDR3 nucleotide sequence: TGTGCCAGCAGCCGTCGACAGGGGGCGGGTCGGGAAAAACTGTTTTTT. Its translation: CASSRRQGAGREKLFF. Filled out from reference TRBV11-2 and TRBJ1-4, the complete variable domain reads EAGVAQSPRYKIIEKRQSVAFWCNPISGHATLYWYQQILGQGPKLLIQFQNNGVVDDSQLPKDRFSAERLKGVDSTLKIQPAKLEDSAVYLCASSRRQGAGREKLFFGSGTQLSVL.

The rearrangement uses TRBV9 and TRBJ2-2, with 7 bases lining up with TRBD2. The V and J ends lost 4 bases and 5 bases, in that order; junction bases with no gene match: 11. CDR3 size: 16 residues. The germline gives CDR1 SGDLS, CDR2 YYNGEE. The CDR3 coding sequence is TGTGCCAGCAGCCCCCCCGGCGCGGGAGATACCGGGGAGCTGTTTTTT. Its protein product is CASSPPGAGDTGELFF.

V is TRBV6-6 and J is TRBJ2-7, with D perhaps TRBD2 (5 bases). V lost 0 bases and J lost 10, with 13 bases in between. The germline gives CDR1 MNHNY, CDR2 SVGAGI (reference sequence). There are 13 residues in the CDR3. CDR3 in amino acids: CASSYSGPTGQYF. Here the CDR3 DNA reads TGTGCCAGCAGTTACTCGGGCCCAACGGGACAGTACTTC.

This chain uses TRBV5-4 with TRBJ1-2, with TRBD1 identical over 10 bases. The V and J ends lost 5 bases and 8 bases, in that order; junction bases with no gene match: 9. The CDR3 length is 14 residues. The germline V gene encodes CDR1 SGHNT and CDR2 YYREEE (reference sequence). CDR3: CASRFQTGGTGYTF. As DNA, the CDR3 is TGTGCCAGCAGATTTCAGACAGGGGGCACCGGCTACACCTTC.

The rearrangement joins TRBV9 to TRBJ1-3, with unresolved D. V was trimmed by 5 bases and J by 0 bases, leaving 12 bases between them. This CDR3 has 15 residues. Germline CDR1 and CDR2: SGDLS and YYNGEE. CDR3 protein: CASRAEPYSGNTIYF. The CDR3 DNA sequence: TGTGCCAGCAGGGCCGAACCTTACTCTGGAAACACCATATATTTT.

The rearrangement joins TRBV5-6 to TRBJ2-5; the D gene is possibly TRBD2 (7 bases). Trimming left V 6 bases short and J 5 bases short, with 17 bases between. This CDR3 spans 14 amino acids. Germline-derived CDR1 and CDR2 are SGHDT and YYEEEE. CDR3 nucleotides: TGTGCCAGCACCTGGGGGGGGGCCGGGGAGACCCAGTACTTC. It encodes CASTWGGAGETQYF.

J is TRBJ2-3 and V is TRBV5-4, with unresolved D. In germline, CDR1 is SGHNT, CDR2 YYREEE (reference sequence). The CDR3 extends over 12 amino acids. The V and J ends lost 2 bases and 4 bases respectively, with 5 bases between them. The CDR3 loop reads CASSLTADTQYF. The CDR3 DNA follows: TGTGCCAGCAGCTTAACGGCAGATACGCAGTATTTT.

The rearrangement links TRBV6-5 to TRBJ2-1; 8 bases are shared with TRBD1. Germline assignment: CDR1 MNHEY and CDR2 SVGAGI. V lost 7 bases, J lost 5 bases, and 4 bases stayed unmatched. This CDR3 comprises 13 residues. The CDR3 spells CASTPTGDNEQFF. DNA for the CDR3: TGTGCCAGCACCCCGACAGGGGACAATGAGCAGTTCTTC.

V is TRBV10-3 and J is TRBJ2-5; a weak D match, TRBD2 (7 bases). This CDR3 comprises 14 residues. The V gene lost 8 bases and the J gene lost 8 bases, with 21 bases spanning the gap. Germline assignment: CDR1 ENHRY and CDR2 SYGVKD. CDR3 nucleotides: TGTGCCATCGGCCCTAGGCGGGGGCTAGAAACCCAGTACTTC. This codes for CAIGPRRGLETQYF.

The DNA of the CDR3 is TGTGCCAGCAGCTTAAGCAGGGATGTTGACGAGCAGTACTTC. This translates into CASSLSRDVDEQYF. V is TRBV7-3 and J is TRBJ2-7, with D maybe TRBD1 (5 bases). The CDR3 loop spans 14 amino acids. CDR1 is SGHTA, CDR2 FQGTGA, per germline. V was cut by 1 base and J by 5 bases, with 12 bases left in between.

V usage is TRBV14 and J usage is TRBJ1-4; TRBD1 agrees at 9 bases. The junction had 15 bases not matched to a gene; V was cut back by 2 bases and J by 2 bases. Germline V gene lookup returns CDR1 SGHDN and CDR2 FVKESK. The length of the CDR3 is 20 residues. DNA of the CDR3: TGTGCCAGCAGCCAACAACAACCGGGACAGGGATCTGTCACTAATGAAAAACTGTTTTTT. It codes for CASSQQQPGQGSVTNEKLFF.

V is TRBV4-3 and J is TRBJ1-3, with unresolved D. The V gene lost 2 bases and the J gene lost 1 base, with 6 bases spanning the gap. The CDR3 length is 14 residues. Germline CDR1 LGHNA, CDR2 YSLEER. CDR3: CASSQMGSGNTIYF. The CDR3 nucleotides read TGCGCCAGCAGCCAAATGGGTTCTGGAAACACCATATATTTT.

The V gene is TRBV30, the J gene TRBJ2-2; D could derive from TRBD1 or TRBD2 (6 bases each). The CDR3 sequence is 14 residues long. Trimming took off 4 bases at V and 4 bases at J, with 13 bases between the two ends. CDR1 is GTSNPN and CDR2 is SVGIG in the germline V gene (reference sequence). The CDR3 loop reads CAWTSGGPTGELFF. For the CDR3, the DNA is TGTGCCTGGACTTCTGGGGGGCCCACCGGGGAGCTGTTTTTT.

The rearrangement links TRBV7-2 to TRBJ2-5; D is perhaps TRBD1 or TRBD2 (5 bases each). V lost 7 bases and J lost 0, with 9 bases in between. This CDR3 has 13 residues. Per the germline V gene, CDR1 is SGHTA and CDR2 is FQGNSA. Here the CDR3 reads CASTGANQETQYF. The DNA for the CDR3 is TGTGCCAGCACCGGGGCCAACCAAGAGACCCAGTACTTC.

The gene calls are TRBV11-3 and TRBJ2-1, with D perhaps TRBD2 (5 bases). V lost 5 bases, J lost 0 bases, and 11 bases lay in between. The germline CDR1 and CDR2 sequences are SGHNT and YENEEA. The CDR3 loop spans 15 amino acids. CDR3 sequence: CASSAPGSSYNEQFF. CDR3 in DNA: TGTGCCAGCAGCGCTCCGGGGAGCTCCTACAATGAGCAGTTCTTC. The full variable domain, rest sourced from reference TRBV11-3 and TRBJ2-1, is EAGVVQSPRYKIIEKKQPVAFWCNPISGHNTLYWYLQNLGQGPELLIRYENEEAVDDSQLPKDRFSAERLKGVDSTLKIQPAELGDSAVYLCASSAPGSSYNEQFFGPGTRLTVL.

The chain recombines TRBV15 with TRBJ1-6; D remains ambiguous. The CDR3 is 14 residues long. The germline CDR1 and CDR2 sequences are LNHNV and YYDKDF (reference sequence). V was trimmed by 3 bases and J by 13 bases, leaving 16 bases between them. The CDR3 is CATSSYAGQMPLHF. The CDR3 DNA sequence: TGTGCCACCAGCAGTTACGCGGGCCAGATGCCCCTCCACTTT. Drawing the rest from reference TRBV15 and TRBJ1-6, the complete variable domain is DAMVIQNPRYQVTQFGKPVTLSCSQTLNHNVMYWYQQKSSQAPKLLFHYYDKDFNNEADTPDNFQSRRPNTSFCFLDIRSPGLGDTAMYLCATSSYAGQMPLHFGNGTRLTVT.

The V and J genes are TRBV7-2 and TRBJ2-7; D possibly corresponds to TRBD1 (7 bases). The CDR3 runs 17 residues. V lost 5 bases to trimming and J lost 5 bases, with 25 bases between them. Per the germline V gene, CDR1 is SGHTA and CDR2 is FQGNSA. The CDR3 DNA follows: TGTGCCAGCAGCCAAACCGGGGGACAGTCCCCTTTGGACGAGCAGTACTTC. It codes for CASSQTGGQSPLDEQYF.